This section outlines one T cell receptor beta chain sequence together with its context. These data come from a study of blood T cell repertoires in COVID-19. Study at large: Collection of acute and convalescent COVID-19 samples took place in the United States, Italy and Spain. T cells, B-cell-depleted T cells, or PBMCs provided the cDNA or gDNA that served as material.

Original methodology: Reference gene primer amplification gave nucleated cell count estimates. Method: immunoSEQ multiplex PCR; TCRdb's copy keeps in-frame clones and lacks some. That table furnishes V, J and clone size, whereas the DNA furnished D and trimming. The sample comprises over 70,000 clones, roughly 80% of which are singletons, and about a tenth rests with the top ten. This receptor was taken from a woman in her seventies with acute or convalescent COVID-19. Sequences were obtained from peripheral blood.

The CDR3 DNA reads TGTGCCAGCAGCTTGGAGTCGGGAGGGGGGACTGAAGCTTTCTTT. Amino acid sequence: CASSLESGGGTEAFF. This chain joins TRBV5-4 and TRBJ1-1; perhaps TRBD1 as D (6 bases). CDR3 length equals 15 residues. The ends were cut back, 0 bases at V and 5 bases at J, with 14 bases in the middle. Germline values: CDR1 SGHNT, CDR2 YYREEE (reference sequence).